Presented here are 29 T cell receptor beta chains from one specimen sequenced in a study of blood T cell repertoires in COVID-19. Method: immunoSEQ multiplex PCR; TCRdb's copy keeps in-frame clones and lacks some. The data hold approximately 390,000 clones, with around 91% observed a single time. Sequencing was performed on peripheral blood. The receptors originated from a man aged 18 to 29 with active or convalescent COVID-19.

V usage is TRBV6-5 and J usage is TRBJ1-2, with 10 positions matching TRBD1. Per germline, CDR1 MNHEY and CDR2 SVGAGI. There are 15 residues in the CDR3. With 5 bases clipped from V and 2 bases from J, the junction kept 5 bases outside the gene matches. This chain's CDR3 is CASSRQGAVNYGYTF. The CDR3 DNA follows: TGTGCCAGCAGTCGACAGGGGGCCGTCAACTATGGCTACACCTTC.

The gene calls are TRBV6-5 and TRBJ1-5; D gene uncertain. Per germline, CDR1 MNHEY and CDR2 SVGAGI. With 8 bases removed from V and 4 bases from J, the gap between germline ends came to 15 bases. This CDR3 has 14 amino acids. CDR3 in amino acids: CASSMVGKNQPQHF. For the CDR3, the DNA is TGTGCCAGCTCAATGGTCGGGAAAAATCAGCCCCAGCATTTT.

This sequence joins TRBV4-3 and TRBJ1-2; D is unclear. V lost 1 base and J lost 3, with 9 bases in between. Germline-derived CDR1 and CDR2 are LGHNA and YSLEER. The CDR3 length is 14 residues. This CDR3 is CASSQVTSDYGYTF. For the CDR3, the DNA is TGCGCCAGCAGCCAAGTGACCAGCGACTATGGCTACACCTTC.

The sample holds one count of this clone. The rearrangement uses TRBV29-1 and TRBJ1-2, with TRBD1 as a possible D gene (6 bases). Trimming took off 3 bases at V and 8 bases at J, with 19 bases between the two ends. Germline V gene data show CDR1 as SQVTM and CDR2 as ANQGSEA. There are 14 residues in the CDR3. The CDR3 DNA reads as TGCAGCGTTGAGCGAGTCACAGGGATCCGAGGCTACACCTTC. This gives the protein CSVERVTGIRGYTF. Full variable domain (missing parts from reference TRBV29-1 and TRBJ1-2): SAVISQKPSRDICQRGTSLTIQCQVDSQVTMMFWYRQQPGQSLTLIATANQGSEATYESGFVIDKFPISRPNLTFSTLTVSNMSPEDSSIYLCSVERVTGIRGYTFGSGTRLTVV.

This sequence joins TRBV9 and TRBJ2-1, with TRBD2 matching over 14 bases. Unmatched junction bases numbered 10, after V lost 2 bases and J lost 9 bases. From germline, CDR1 is SGDLS and CDR2 YYNGEE. This CDR3 comprises 17 residues. The CDR3 spells CASSVAPGTSGGVEQFF. The CDR3 DNA is TGTGCCAGCAGCGTTGCCCCCGGGACTAGCGGGGGAGTTGAGCAGTTCTTC.

The rearrangement links TRBV12-3 or TRBV12-4 to TRBJ2-5; D is possibly TRBD2 (5 bases). CDR3 size: 11 residues. Trimming shortened V by 6 bases and J by 7 bases, and 9 bases separated the two germline ends. The CDR3: CASSLRGTQYF. DNA of the CDR3: TGTGCCAGCAGCCTCCGGGGGACCCAGTACTTC.

This chain connects TRBV6-2 or TRBV6-3 to TRBJ1-2; no firm D call. From germline, CDR1 is MNHEY and CDR2 SVGEGT. This CDR3 region has 14 residues. V lost 0 bases and J 5 bases, leaving 10 bases between the germline ends. The CDR3: CASSYSSGAYGYTF. As DNA, the CDR3 is TGTGCCAGCAGTTACTCATCAGGCGCATATGGCTACACCTTC.

This chain uses TRBV10-3 with TRBJ2-1, with 16 nucleotides matching TRBD2. Germline CDR1 and CDR2: ENHRY and SYGVKD. The V and J ends lost 2 bases and 6 bases, in that order; junction bases with no gene match: 13. The CDR3 spans 20 residues. CDR3 loop: CAISEAAGTSGRATPNEQFF. The CDR3 DNA reads TGTGCCATCAGTGAGGCTGCCGGGACTAGCGGGAGGGCCACCCCCAATGAGCAGTTCTTC.

This chain joins TRBV5-6 and TRBJ1-2, with D maybe TRBD1 (6 bases). Germline V gene lookup returns CDR1 SGHDT and CDR2 YYEEEE. V was shortened by 0 bases and J by 2 bases, with 11 bases between the two germline ends. This CDR3 region has 15 residues. CDR3 sequence: CASSLVGRGNYGYTF. The CDR3 nucleotides are TGTGCCAGCAGCTTGGTTGGCAGGGGCAACTATGGCTACACCTTC.

This clone was detected a few times. V and J are TRBV27 and TRBJ2-6; possible D gene TRBD1, 6 bases. CDR1 MNHEY and CDR2 SMNVEV come from the germline V gene (reference sequence). The CDR3 is 18 residues long. V shed 1 base and J shed 0 bases, with 13 bases lying between them. CDR3 sequence reads: CASSLFGTSISGANVLTF. The CDR3 bases are TGTGCCAGCAGTTTATTTGGGACATCTATCTCTGGGGCCAACGTCCTGACTTTC.

The CDR3 here is CASSQSEKNGVTDTQYF. CDR3 bases: TGTGCCAGCAGCCAAAGTGAGAAAAACGGGGTCACAGATACGCAGTATTTT. The gene calls are TRBV4-2 and TRBJ2-3; perhaps TRBD2 as D (5 bases). Trimming cost V 2 bases and J 2 bases, with 17 bases left between them. Germline CDR1 and CDR2: LGHNA and YNFKEQ. There are 17 residues in the CDR3.

This clone came up a few times. The rearrangement uses TRBV5-8 and TRBJ1-2; D is ambiguous. The CDR3 contains 12 residues. V was shortened by 7 bases and J by 3 bases, with 10 bases between the two germline ends. The V gene's germline CDR1 is SGHTS and CDR2 YDEGEE. Here the CDR3 reads CASGRRYYGYTF. In DNA form, the CDR3 reads TGTGCCAGCGGAAGGAGGTACTATGGCTACACCTTC. Filled out from reference TRBV5-8 and TRBJ1-2, the complete variable domain reads EAGVTQSPTHLIKTRGQQATLRCSPISGHTSVYWYQQALGLGLQFLLWYDEGEERNRGNFPPRFSGRQFPNYSSELNVNALELEDSALYLCASGRRYYGYTFGSGTRLTVV.

The genes are TRBV6-6 and TRBJ1-5; D might be TRBD1 (5 bases). The CDR3 has 12 residues. Per germline, CDR1 MNHNY and CDR2 SVGAGI (reference sequence). Trimming pared 8 bases from V and 7 bases from J, leaving 12 bases between. CDR3 bases: TGTGCCAGCCAGACTAGGGACCAGCCCCAGCATTTT. As protein: CASQTRDQPQHF.

This rearrangement joins TRBV4-3 to TRBJ2-2, with 11 bases matching TRBD2. The CDR3 extends over 18 amino acids. Germline assignment: CDR1 LGHNA and CDR2 YSLEER. Trimming removed 1 base from V and 6 bases from J; junction bases left unmatched: 10. CDR3 sequence reads: CASSQGRSGGGIAGELFF. In nucleotides, the CDR3 is TGCGCCAGCAGCCAAGGCCGTAGCGGGGGGGGTATCGCCGGGGAGCTGTTTTTT.

The chain uses TRBV7-2 and TRBJ2-3; 9 bases agree with TRBD2. The CDR3 totals 15 residues. CDR1 SGHTA and CDR2 FQGNSA come from the germline V gene. J gave up 1 base and V 5 bases, and 4 bases lay outside the gene matches. In DNA form, the CDR3 reads TGTGCCAGCAGCGCAGTAGCGGGGGGCACAGATACGCAGTATTTT. Residues: CASSAVAGGTDTQYF.

The chain links TRBV6-2 or TRBV6-3 to TRBJ2-5; 13 nucleotides match TRBD2. CDR1 is MNHEY and CDR2 is SVGEGT in the germline V gene. The CDR3 totals 17 residues. The junction had 13 bases not matched to a gene; V was cut back by 6 bases and J by 6 bases. The CDR3 DNA sequence: TGTGCCAGCAGCCCTACTATTACTAGCGGGGGGGGAAAGACCCAGTACTTC. This translates into CASSPTITSGGGKTQYF.

The CDR3 is CASRAQGLTYEQYF. CDR3 sequence (DNA): TGTGCCAGCAGGGCACAGGGGCTAACCTACGAGCAGTACTTC. V gene TRBV2 combines with J gene TRBJ2-7, with 7 bases identical to TRBD1. The CDR3 covers 14 residues. V lost 6 bases and J lost 2; bases outside the gene matches: 7. Per the germline V gene, CDR1 is SNHLY and CDR2 is FYNNEI.

The chain links TRBV9 to TRBJ1-2; TRBD1 might be the D (5 bases). Trimming removed 4 bases at V and 5 bases at J, with 18 bases between. The CDR3 spans 15 residues. Per germline, CDR1 SGDLS and CDR2 YYNGEE. Here the CDR3 DNA reads TGTGCCAGCAGCCCCAGCGGGGGGTTGGGGTATGGCTACACCTTC. Translation: CASSPSGGLGYGYTF.

This rearrangement joins TRBV19 to TRBJ2-3; 12 bases fit TRBD2. The germline CDR1 and CDR2 sequences are LNHDA and SQIVND (reference sequence). V trimming: 6 bases; J trimming: 4 bases; junction bases outside the gene matches: 5. This CDR3 contains 15 residues. CDR3 nucleotides: TGTGCCAGTAGGTCCCTAGCGGGGGGGGCAGATACGCAGTATTTT. It encodes CASRSLAGGADTQYF.

The V and J genes are TRBV28 and TRBJ2-7; tentatively, D is TRBD1 (6 bases). CDR3 length: 15 residues. Trimming shortened V by 3 bases and J by 6 bases, and 18 bases separated the two germline ends. CDR1 is MDHEN, CDR2 SYDVKM, per germline. The CDR3 loop is CASSFPGYPRGEQYF. The CDR3 nucleotides read TGTGCCAGCAGTTTCCCGGGTTACCCCAGGGGCGAGCAGTACTTC. Combining the CDR3 with reference TRBV28 and TRBJ2-7 gives the whole variable domain DVKVTQSSRYLVKRTGEKVFLECVQDMDHENMFWYRQDPGLGLRLIYFSYDVKMKEKGDIPEGYSVSREKKERFSLILESASTNQTSMYLCASSFPGYPRGEQYFGPGTRLTVT.

The chain has TRBV6-5 and TRBJ1-5; 7 nucleotides agree with TRBD1. In germline, CDR1 is MNHEY, CDR2 SVGAGI. The CDR3 length is 14 residues. After removal of 8 bases from V and 2 bases from J, the junction contained 6 bases not matched to a gene. CDR3 residues: CASGSGTGNQPQHF. CDR3 DNA sequence: TGTGCCAGCGGTTCGGGGACAGGCAATCAGCCCCAGCATTTT.

The V and J genes are TRBV27 and TRBJ2-3, with 11 bases aligning to TRBD2. The germline CDR1 and CDR2 sequences are MNHEY and SMNVEV (reference sequence). CDR3 length equals 13 residues. The V gene end was trimmed by 6 bases and the J gene end by 6 bases; junction bases not matched to a gene: 2. The chain's CDR3 is CASRTSGADTQYF. The CDR3 DNA reads as TGTGCCAGCAGGACTAGCGGGGCTGATACGCAGTATTTT.

The V gene is TRBV28, the J gene TRBJ2-2, with 8 bases fitting TRBD2. The CDR3 covers 14 residues. V gave up 6 bases and J gave up 2 bases; unmatched junction bases: 2. Germline CDR1 MDHEN, CDR2 SYDVKM. The CDR3 region has the DNA TGTGCCAGCAGAACTAGCGGAAACACCGGGGAGCTGTTTTTT. Its protein is CASRTSGNTGELFF. The full variable domain, rest sourced from reference TRBV28 and TRBJ2-2, is DVKVTQSSRYLVKRTGEKVFLECVQDMDHENMFWYRQDPGLGLRLIYFSYDVKMKEKGDIPEGYSVSREKKERFSLILESASTNQTSMYLCASRTSGNTGELFFGEGSRLTVL.

This clone showed up just a few times. The CDR3 protein is CASSAAAGPRSYNEQFF. Here the CDR3 DNA reads TGTGCCAGCAGCGCCGCAGCGGGGCCTAGGTCCTACAATGAGCAGTTCTTC. This chain joins TRBV9 and TRBJ2-1; TRBD2 aligns across 7 bases. V lost 3 bases to trimming and J lost 1 base; unmatched junction nucleotides: 10. CDR1 is SGDLS and CDR2 is YYNGEE in the germline V gene. The CDR3 runs 17 residues.

This clone was observed once. The CDR3 DNA follows: TGTGCCAGCAGCCCCAGAGGAACCGGGACACTAAGCACAGATACGCAGTATTTT. Its protein product is CASSPRGTGTLSTDTQYF. The rearrangement links TRBV7-2 to TRBJ2-3, with D possibly matching TRBD1 (6 bases). CDR3 length: 18 residues. Trimming stripped 5 bases from V and 0 bases from J, with 21 bases between. Germline CDR1 SGHTA, CDR2 FQGNSA.

The CDR3 DNA reads TGTGCCAGCAGCTCGGAGGGGAATGAGCAGTTCTTC. Translation: CASSSEGNEQFF. The V gene is TRBV7-3, the J gene TRBJ2-1; the D gene is possibly TRBD2 (6 bases). The CDR3 has 12 amino acids. Germline lookup yields CDR1 SGHTA and CDR2 FQGTGA. Trimming shortened V by 4 bases and J by 7 bases, and 8 bases separated the two germline ends. Based on the CDR3 plus reference TRBV7-3 and TRBJ2-1, the full variable domain is GAGVSQTPSNKVTEKGKYVELRCDPISGHTALYWYRQSLGQGPEFLIYFQGTGAADDSGLPNDRFFAVRPEGSVSTLKIQRTERGDSAVYLCASSSEGNEQFFGPGTRLTVL.

The chain couples TRBV4-3 to TRBJ1-4; D gene uncertain. CDR1 is LGHNA, CDR2 YSLEER, per germline. The CDR3 has 17 residues. Trimming stripped 0 bases from V and 7 bases from J, with 18 bases between. The CDR3 coding sequence is TGCGCCAGCAGCCAAGACGGGAGTTTCAGCCGTCCTGAAAAACTGTTTTTT. As protein: CASSQDGSFSRPEKLFF.

This clone was seen a handful of times. V is TRBV19 and J is TRBJ2-7; 8 bases are a match to TRBD1. The length of the CDR3 is 15 residues. From germline, CDR1 is LNHDA and CDR2 SQIVND (reference sequence). V lost 1 base to trimming and J lost 2 bases; unmatched junction nucleotides: 4. DNA for the CDR3: TGTGCCAGTAGTATAGGACAGGGGAACACCTACGAGCAGTACTTC. It codes for CASSIGQGNTYEQYF.

CDR3 DNA sequence: TGTGCCAGCAGCTTAACGACAGCCACTAACACTGAAGCTTTCTTT. It translates to CASSLTTATNTEAFF. V and J are TRBV7-2 and TRBJ1-1; tentatively, D is TRBD1 (5 bases). The CDR3 has 15 residues. Germline V gene data show CDR1 as SGHTA and CDR2 as FQGNSA. V lost 2 bases and J lost 2, with 12 bases in between.